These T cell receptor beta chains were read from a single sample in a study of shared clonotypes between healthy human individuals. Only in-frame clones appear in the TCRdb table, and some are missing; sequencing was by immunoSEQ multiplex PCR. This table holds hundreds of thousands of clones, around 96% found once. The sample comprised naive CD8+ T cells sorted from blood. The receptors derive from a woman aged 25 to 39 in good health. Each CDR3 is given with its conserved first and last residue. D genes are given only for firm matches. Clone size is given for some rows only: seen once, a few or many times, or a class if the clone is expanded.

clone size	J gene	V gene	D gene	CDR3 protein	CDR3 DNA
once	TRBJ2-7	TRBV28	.	CASQRVGSYEQYF	TGTGCCAGCCAGCGGGTCGGGTCCTACGAGCAGTACTTC
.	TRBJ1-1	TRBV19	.	CASIGGWEAFF	TGTGCCAGTATTGGGGGTTGGGAAGCTTTCTTT
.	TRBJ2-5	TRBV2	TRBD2	CASSHGTSGDLKETQYF	TGTGCCAGCAGTCATGGGACTAGCGGGGACCTGAAGGAGACCCAGTACTTC
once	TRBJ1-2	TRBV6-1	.	CASKEGLSANYGYTF	TGTGCCAGCAAAGAAGGGCTCTCAGCTAACTATGGCTACACCTTC
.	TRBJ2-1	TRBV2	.	CASSERLALDEQFF	TGTGCCAGCAGTGAACGTCTAGCTCTCGATGAGCAGTTCTTC
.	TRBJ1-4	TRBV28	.	CASSLGSRQNEKLFF	TGTGCCAGCAGTTTGGGAAGTCGCCAGAATGAAAAACTGTTTTTT
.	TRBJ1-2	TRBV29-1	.	CSVVGGINYGYTF	TGCAGCGTTGTAGGGGGGATTAACTATGGCTACACCTTC
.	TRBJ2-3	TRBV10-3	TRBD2	CAISESGGDPSTDTQYF	TGTGCCATCAGTGAGTCCGGGGGGGATCCTAGCACAGATACGCAGTATTTT
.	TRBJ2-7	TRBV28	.	CASSLVYEQYF	TGTGCCAGCAGTTTGGTGTACGAGCAGTACTTC
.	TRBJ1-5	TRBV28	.	CASSRGAVRNQPQHF	TGTGCCAGCAGTCGAGGGGCGGTGCGCAATCAGCCCCAGCATTTT
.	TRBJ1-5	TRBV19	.	CASSIVGSSNQPQHF	TGTGCCAGTAGTATAGTTGGCAGCAGCAATCAGCCCCAGCATTTT
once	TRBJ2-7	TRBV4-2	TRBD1	CASSQGRDRSYEQYF	TGTGCCAGCAGCCAAGGCCGGGACAGGTCCTACGAGCAGTACTTC
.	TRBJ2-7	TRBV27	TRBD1	CASSLSAGTGLYEQYF	TGTGCCAGCAGTTTATCTGCCGGGACAGGGCTTTACGAGCAGTACTTC
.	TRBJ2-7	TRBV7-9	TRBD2	CASSPGGKYEQYF	TGTGCCAGCAGTCCCGGGGGGAAGTACGAGCAGTACTTC
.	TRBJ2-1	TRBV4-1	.	CASSQEVLRGELSYNEQFF	TGCGCCAGCAGCCAAGAGGTCCTTAGGGGGGAGCTCTCCTACAATGAGCAGTTCTTC
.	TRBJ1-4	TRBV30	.	CAWRPPHTEDEKLFF	TGTGCCTGGAGGCCCCCACATACCGAGGATGAAAAACTGTTTTTT
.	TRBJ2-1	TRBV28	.	CASSPRQEEQFF	TGTGCCAGCAGTCCCCGACAGGAGGAGCAGTTCTTC
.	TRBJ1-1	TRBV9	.	CASSVEGGANTEAFF	TGTGCCAGCAGCGTAGAAGGAGGGGCGAACACTGAAGCTTTCTTT
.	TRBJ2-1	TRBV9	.	CASRSSSSYNEQFF	TGTGCCAGCAGGTCCTCTTCGTCCTACAATGAGCAGTTCTTC
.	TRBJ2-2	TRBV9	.	CASSVGNGELFF	TGTGCCAGCAGCGTAGGGAACGGGGAGCTGTTTTTT
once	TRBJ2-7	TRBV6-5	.	CASSYPGCDF	TGTGCCAGCAGTTACCCCGGATGCGACTTC
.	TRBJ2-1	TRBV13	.	CASSRTYEQFF	TGTGCCAGCAGCCGAACATATGAGCAGTTCTTC
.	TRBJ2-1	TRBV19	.	CASSMGGRNEQFF	TGTGCCAGTAGTATGGGGGGACGGAATGAGCAGTTCTTC
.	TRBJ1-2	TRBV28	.	CASSFLISNYGYTF	TGTGCCAGCAGTTTTCTCATTTCTAACTATGGCTACACCTTC
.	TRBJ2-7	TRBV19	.	CASSIGGSYEQYF	TGTGCCAGTAGTATAGGAGGGTCCTACGAGCAGTACTTC
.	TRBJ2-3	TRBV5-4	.	CASPASADTQYF	TGTGCCAGTCCAGCTTCGGCAGATACGCAGTATTTT
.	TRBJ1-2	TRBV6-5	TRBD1	CASSTAQGAYGYTF	TGTGCCAGCAGCACCGCCCAGGGGGCTTATGGCTACACCTTC
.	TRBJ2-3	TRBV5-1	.	CASSLGVFRSAGEDLNTDTQYF	TGCGCCAGCAGCTTGGGGGTTTTCCGTTCGGCAGGAGAGGACCTAAACACAGATACGCAGTATTTT
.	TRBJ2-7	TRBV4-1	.	CASSQTSTGEQYF	TGCGCCAGCAGCCAAACGTCTACGGGCGAGCAGTACTTC
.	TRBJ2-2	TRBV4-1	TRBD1	CASSQEGRTGRTGELFF	TGCGCCAGCAGCCAAGAAGGTCGGACAGGGCGGACCGGGGAGCTGTTTTTT
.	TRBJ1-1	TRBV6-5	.	CASSDLEGNTEAFF	TGTGCCAGCAGTGATCTCGAGGGGAACACTGAAGCTTTCTTT
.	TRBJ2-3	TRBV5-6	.	CASSLRDRQTDTQYF	TGTGCCAGCAGCTTGCGAGACAGACAAACAGATACGCAGTATTTT
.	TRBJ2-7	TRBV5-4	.	CASSLGTGAGYEQYF	TGTGCCAGCAGCTTGGGGACGGGAGCTGGCTACGAGCAGTACTTC
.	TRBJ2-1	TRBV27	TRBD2	CASNEIAGRSYNEQFF	TGTGCCAGCAACGAGATAGCGGGACGGTCCTACAATGAGCAGTTCTTC
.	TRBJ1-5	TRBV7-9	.	CASSLSDIGPQHF	TGTGCCAGCAGCCTCTCAGACATCGGGCCCCAGCATTTT
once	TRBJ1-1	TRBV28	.	CASSLGGEGTEAFF	TGTGCCAGCAGTTTAGGAGGGGAGGGGACTGAAGCTTTCTTT
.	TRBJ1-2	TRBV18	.	CASSPPGLFYGYTF	TGTGCCAGCTCACCACCAGGGTTGTTCTATGGCTACACCTTC
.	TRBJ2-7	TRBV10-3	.	CAINQQAAYEQYF	TGTGCCATCAATCAACAGGCAGCCTACGAGCAGTACTTC
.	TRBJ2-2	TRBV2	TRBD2	CASSGWTSGMVGTGELFF	TGTGCCAGCAGTGGGTGGACTAGCGGGATGGTGGGGACCGGGGAGCTGTTTTTT
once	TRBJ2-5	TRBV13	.	CASSSAETQYF	TGTGCCAGCAGCTCCGCAGAGACCCAGTACTTC
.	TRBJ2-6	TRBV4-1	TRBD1	CASSQEDRAGANVLTF	TGCGCCAGCAGCCAAGAGGACAGGGCTGGGGCCAACGTCCTGACTTTC
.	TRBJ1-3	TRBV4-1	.	CASGDSGNTIYF	TGCGCCAGCGGGGACTCTGGAAACACCATATATTTT
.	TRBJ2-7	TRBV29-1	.	CSVTKTGDWVYEQYF	TGCAGCGTCACCAAGACAGGCGACTGGGTATACGAGCAGTACTTC
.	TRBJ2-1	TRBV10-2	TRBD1	CASSDRDRGRNEQFF	TGCGCCAGCAGTGACCGGGACAGGGGAAGGAATGAGCAGTTCTTC
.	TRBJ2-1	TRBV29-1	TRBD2	CSGASGRSNEQFF	TGCAGCGGGGCTAGCGGGAGGTCTAATGAGCAGTTCTTC
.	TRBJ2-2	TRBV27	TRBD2	CASRLAGTTGELFF	TGTGCCAGCAGGCTAGCGGGGACAACCGGGGAGCTGTTTTTT
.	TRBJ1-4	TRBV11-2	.	CASSLAPSGEKLFF	TGTGCCAGCAGCTTAGCACCCAGCGGGGAAAAACTGTTTTTT
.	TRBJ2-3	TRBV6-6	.	CASSYSPTDTQYF	TGTGCCAGCAGTTACTCTCCCACAGATACGCAGTATTTT
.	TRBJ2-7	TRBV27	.	CASSSLALTGNPYEQYF	TGTGCCAGCAGTTCACTGGCCCTGACAGGCAACCCCTACGAGCAGTACTTC
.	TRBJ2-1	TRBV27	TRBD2	CASSSGGRGGEQFF	TGTGCCAGCAGTTCTGGCGGGAGGGGGGGTGAGCAGTTCTTC
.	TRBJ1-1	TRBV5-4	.	CASSRSNTEAFF	TGTGCCAGCAGCCGGTCTAACACTGAAGCTTTCTTT
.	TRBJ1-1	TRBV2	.	CASTKQGPLGIIEAFF	TGTGCCAGCACCAAACAGGGTCCTCTGGGAATTATTGAAGCTTTCTTT